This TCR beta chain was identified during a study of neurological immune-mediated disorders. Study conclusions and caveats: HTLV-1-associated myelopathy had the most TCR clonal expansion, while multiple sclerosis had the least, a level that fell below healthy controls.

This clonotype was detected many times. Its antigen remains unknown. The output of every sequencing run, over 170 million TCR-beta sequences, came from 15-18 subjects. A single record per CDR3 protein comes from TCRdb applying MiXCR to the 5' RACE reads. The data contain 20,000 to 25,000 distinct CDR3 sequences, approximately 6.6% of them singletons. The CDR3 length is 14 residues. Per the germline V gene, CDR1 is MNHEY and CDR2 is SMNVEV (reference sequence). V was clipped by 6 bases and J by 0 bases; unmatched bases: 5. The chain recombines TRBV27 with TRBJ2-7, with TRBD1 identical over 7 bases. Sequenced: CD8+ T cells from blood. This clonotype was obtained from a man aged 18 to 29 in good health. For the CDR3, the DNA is TGTGCCAGCAGGGACAGGCATAGCTCCTACGAGCAGTACTTC. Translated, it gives CASRDRHSSYEQYF.